The T cell receptor (beta chain) described here comes from a study of CD8 T cells in ankylosing spondylitis. General observations from the study: Characteristic of ankylosing spondylitis blood, it appeared, was a TCR beta motif comprising several highly homologous variants.

V shed 7 bases and J 4 bases; nucleotides not matched to a gene: 5. The CDR3 sequence is 13 residues long. Germline loops: CDR1 MNHNS, CDR2 SASEGT. On this clonotype itself: Its target is not known.

In TCRdb, the 5' RACE reads were re-called with MiXCR into one record per CDR3 protein. The sample comprises about 340,000 distinct CDR3 sequences, 8% of which are singletons, and just over 14% rests with the top ten. The sequencing sample was made of blood, either unsorted or a sorted T cell fraction (not recorded which). This chain uses TRBV6-1 with TRBJ2-3, with TRBD2 matching 7 bases. The origin of this receptor is a male donor with ankylosing spondylitis. CDR3 nucleotide sequence: TGTGCCAGCACGGCGGGAGAGCCAGATACGCAGTATTTT. Protein product: CASTAGEPDTQYF.